These T cell receptor beta chains were read from a single sample in a study of neoadjuvant nivolumab and ipilimumab in lung cancer. Clones were read by immunoSEQ multiplex PCR, and TCRdb kept only the in-frame ones, dropping some. Here the sample spans approximately 17,000 clones, around 80% being singletons. The source material was tumor tissue, sampled after neoadjuvant nivolumab, alone or with ipilimumab, at or shortly before surgery. These receptors came from an adult with non-small cell lung cancer. Both conserved end residues are part of each CDR3. D genes are given only for firm matches. Expanded clones get a size class; other rows say once, few or many, or leave the size out.

TRBD1	TRBV19	15	TRBJ1-5	NA	TGTGCCAGTAGTAAGACAGGGGCCCCCAATCAGCCCCAGCATTTT	CASSKTGAPNQPQHF
NA	TRBV6-5	14	TRBJ1-2	NA	TGTGCCAGCAGTTTGAGGGAAACTAACTATGGCTACACCTTC	CASSLRETNYGYTF
NA	TRBV18	14	TRBJ2-3	NA	TGTGCCAGCTCACCACCGAGTATCGCAGATACGCAGTATTTT	CASSPPSIADTQYF
NA	TRBV29-1	12	TRBJ2-5	few	TGCAGCGTTGTGGGTAGAGGAGAGACCCAGTACTTC	CSVVGRGETQYF
NA	TRBV11-3	13	TRBJ1-1	NA	TGTGCCAGCAGCTTAGAGGGGAACACTGAAGCTTTCTTT	CASSLEGNTEAFF
NA	TRBV5-8	13	TRBJ1-2	NA	TGTGCCAGCAGAAATTACCCCCTTTATGGCTACACCTTC	CASRNYPLYGYTF
NA	TRBV5-6	15	TRBJ2-1	few	TGTGCCAGCAGCTTTTCCGGGAGTCGGGGCGATGAGCAGTTCTTC	CASSFSGSRGDEQFF
TRBD2	TRBV18	18	TRBJ2-1	NA	TGTGCCAGCTCACCAGGACCCGGGACTAGCGGGAGGGGGAATGAGCAGTTCTTC	CASSPGPGTSGRGNEQFF
TRBD1	TRBV14	14	TRBJ1-1	NA	TGTGCCAGCAGGCCCCGGACAGGATGGACTGAAGCTTTCTTT	CASRPRTGWTEAFF
TRBD2	TRBV11-2	18	TRBJ2-3	NA	TGTGCCAGCAGCCAATGGACTAGCGGGAGGGCCGGCACAGATACGCAGTATTTT	CASSQWTSGRAGTDTQYF
NA	TRBV2	14	TRBJ2-2	NA	TGTGCCAGCAGCCTGCAGGGCTCGACCGGGGAGCTGTTTTTT	CASSLQGSTGELFF
NA	TRBV5-4	13	TRBJ2-5	NA	TGTGCCAGCGCGGACAGTTCCCAAGAGACCCAGTACTTC	CASADSSQETQYF
TRBD1	TRBV18	14	TRBJ2-5	few	TGTGCCAGCTCACCTCGGACAGGCCAAGAGACCCAGTACTTC	CASSPRTGQETQYF
NA	TRBV6-1	14	TRBJ2-7	once	TGTGCCAGCAGTGAAAGGAACTACGGCTACGAGCAGTACTTC	CASSERNYGYEQYF
TRBD1	TRBV9	15	TRBJ1-4	once	TGTGCCAGCAGCGCCCGGGACAGTTGGAATGAAAAACTGTTTTTT	CASSARDSWNEKLFF
NA	TRBV7-9	14	TRBJ2-2	NA	TGTGCCAGCAGCTTAGCGCAGTACACCGGGGAGCTGTTTTTT	CASSLAQYTGELFF
TRBD1	TRBV28	15	TRBJ1-2	few	TGTGCCAGCAGTTTACCCCAGACAGGGCGGGTCGGCTACACCTTC	CASSLPQTGRVGYTF
TRBD1	TRBV6-6	15	TRBJ2-7	NA	TGTGCCAGCAGTTACCCGGGACAGGGGGCGTACGAGCAGTACTTC	CASSYPGQGAYEQYF
TRBD1	TRBV29-1	15	TRBJ1-2	NA	TGCAGCGTTCAACCCTTTACAGGGGGCTCCTATGGCTACACCTTC	CSVQPFTGGSYGYTF
NA	TRBV28	16	TRBJ2-1	NA	TGTGCCAGCAGTTCCTCATCGAACCGCCCCTACAATGAGCAGTTCTTC	CASSSSSNRPYNEQFF
NA	TRBV4-3	14	TRBJ1-5	NA	TGCGCCAGCAGCCACAGTGGCTCGAATCAGCCCCAGCATTTT	CASSHSGSNQPQHF
TRBD1	TRBV5-1	16	TRBJ1-4	once	TGCGCCAGCAGCTTGGGATATACCGGGACAGTTGAAAAACTGTTTTTT	CASSLGYTGTVEKLFF
NA	TRBV7-9	14	TRBJ2-5	NA	TGTGCCAGCAGCCGTGGGGGGGCCCAAGAGACCCAGTACTTC	CASSRGGAQETQYF
NA	TRBV30	14	TRBJ1-3	NA	TGTGCCTACACCTCCTTTGTTGCGGGAAACACCATATATTTT	CAYTSFVAGNTIYF
NA	TRBV29-1	12	TRBJ1-3	once	TGCAGCGTTGATGGAGTCGGAAACACCATATATTTT	CSVDGVGNTIYF
TRBD1	TRBV10-1	17	TRBJ2-3	once	TGCGCCAGCAAAGCCCCGGGACAGGGTAATATTACAGATACGCAGTATTTT	CASKAPGQGNITDTQYF
NA	TRBV5-1	15	TRBJ2-1	few	TGCGCCAGCAGCTTGGTTGGCGACACCTACAATGAGCAGTTCTTC	CASSLVGDTYNEQFF
TRBD1	TRBV11-2	14	TRBJ1-1	NA	TGTGCCAGCAGCTTAGGACAGGGAGGCCGTGAAGCTTTCTTT	CASSLGQGGREAFF
TRBD2	TRBV5-1	15	TRBJ2-7	NA	TGCGCCAGCAGCGCGGGGCTAGCGGGAGGTTACGAGCAGTACTTC	CASSAGLAGGYEQYF
TRBD1	TRBV7-8	16	TRBJ1-1	NA	TGTGCCAGCAAATCGGGGACAGGGGGTACGAACACTGAAGCTTTCTTT	CASKSGTGGTNTEAFF
NA	TRBV5-6	12	TRBJ2-3	NA	TGTGCCAGCAGCTTCTCGGCTACTACGCAGTATTTT	CASSFSATTQYF
NA	TRBV4-1	15	TRBJ2-7	NA	TGCGCCAGCAGCCAGGGGACCCCTGGGATCTACGAGCAGTACTTC	CASSQGTPGIYEQYF
TRBD1	TRBV25-1	11	TRBJ1-1	few	TGTGCCAGCAGTTCGACAGGGGAAGCTTTCTTT	CASSSTGEAFF
NA	TRBV5-1	15	TRBJ1-4	NA	TGCGCCAGCAGCCCAAGGGGGGGTCGGGATGAAAAACTGTTTTTT	CASSPRGGRDEKLFF
NA	TRBV5-1	13	TRBJ2-3	once	TGCGCCAGCTTTAAGGGCGACACAGATACGCAGTATTTT	CASFKGDTDTQYF
NA	TRBV30	13	TRBJ2-7	NA	TGTGCCTGGAGTTCCGGGGGTTTCTACGAGCAGTACTTC	CAWSSGGFYEQYF
NA	TRBV4-2	16	TRBJ1-2	NA	TGTGCCAGCAGCCAAGATCAAAGGTCAGGGAGGGCTGGCTACACCTTC	CASSQDQRSGRAGYTF
TRBD1	TRBV4-2	16	TRBJ2-2	NA	TGTGCCAGCAGCTCCTCCGGGACAGTGAACACCGGGGAGCTGTTTTTT	CASSSSGTVNTGELFF
TRBD2	TRBV10-1	21	TRBJ2-7	NA	TGCGCCAGCAGTTACCTCACGCGGACTAGCGGGAGGACCATCAAGAGAACCGAGCAGTACTTC	CASSYLTRTSGRTIKRTEQYF
TRBD2	TRBV30	14	TRBJ2-6	NA	TGTGCCTGGATGGGGGGGTCTGGGGCCAACGTCCTGACTTTC	CAWMGGSGANVLTF
NA	TRBV2	12	TRBJ2-7	few	TGTGCCAGCCGTCGAATGATCGCCGAGCAGTACTTC	CASRRMIAEQYF
NA	TRBV7-9	13	TRBJ2-5	once	TGTGCCAGCAGCTTTGGCAGCGGAGAGACCCAGTACTTC	CASSFGSGETQYF
TRBD1	TRBV15	14	TRBJ2-3	NA	TGTGCCACGGGCCCCGGACAGGGCACAGATACGCAGTATTTT	CATGPGQGTDTQYF
NA	TRBV4-3	15	TRBJ2-7	few	TGCGCCAGCAGCCAAGAGAGGGGGAGCTCCTACGAGCAGTACTTC	CASSQERGSSYEQYF
NA	TRBV19	15	TRBJ1-2	NA	TGTGCCAGTGTATATAGAAGGGACGGGAACTATGGCTACACCTTC	CASVYRRDGNYGYTF
TRBD2	TRBV5-5	15	TRBJ2-5	NA	TGTGCCAGCAGCTTGGCGGCTAGCGGTGCAGAGACCCAGTACTTC	CASSLAASGAETQYF
NA	TRBV7-9	13	TRBJ1-1	NA	TGTGCCAGCACCACCATGGGTGGCACTGAAGCTTTCTTT	CASTTMGGTEAFF
TRBD1	TRBV6-5	12	TRBJ1-2	medium-sized	TGTGCCAGCAAGACAGGGTTTAATGGCTACACCTTC	CASKTGFNGYTF
NA	TRBV5-4	14	TRBJ2-7	NA	TGTGCCAGCAGCTTGGAGCAGGGATCCTACGAGCAGTACTTC	CASSLEQGSYEQYF
NA	TRBV5-1	14	TRBJ1-1	NA	TGCGCCAGCAGCCGTCAAACTGGGAACACTGAAGCTTTCTTT	CASSRQTGNTEAFF
TRBD2	TRBV7-7	15	TRBJ2-3	NA	TGTGCCAGCAGCTTGGGGGGGGTTCTCACAGATACGCAGTATTTT	CASSLGGVLTDTQYF
NA	TRBV6-1	13	TRBJ1-5	NA	TGTGCCAGCAGTGATGGTGGGGGTCAGCCCCAGCATTTT	CASSDGGGQPQHF
NA	TRBV18	15	TRBJ1-1	NA	TGTGCCAGCTCACCCCGACAGGTCCTGAACACTGAAGCTTTCTTT	CASSPRQVLNTEAFF